This T cell receptor beta chain came from a study of a mutant IDH1 vaccine in newly diagnosed glioma. Study context: Eight vaccine injections were given to patients in weeks 1, 3, 5, 7, 11, 15, 19 and 23.

About this clone itself: Its target is not known.

This table comes from immunoSEQ multiplex PCR, and its TCRdb copy is limited to in-frame clones, with some not included. The profile covers roughly 74,000 clones, with more than 80% appearing a single time and around 0.73% taken by the ten largest. This CDR3 is 17 amino acids long. J was trimmed by 2 bases and V by 0 bases; bases with no gene match: 7. Germline-derived CDR1 and CDR2 are ENHRY and SYGVKD. Sample time point: week 23, last vaccination. Topical imiquimod accompanied each vaccine dose, which consisted of 300 ug of mutant IDH1 20-mer peptide. Donors had new WHO grade 3 or 4 IDH1-mutant, ATRX-lost astrocytomas.

The input for sequencing was PBMCs, taken from a glioma patient whose treatment included an IDH1 peptide vaccine. V is TRBV10-3 and J is TRBJ2-3, with 8 bases identical to TRBD2. The receptor was isolated from a woman aged 50 to 60 with glioma. CDR3 protein: CAISESTGGRLTDTQYF. The DNA for the CDR3 is TGTGCCATCAGTGAGTCGACGGGCGGGAGGCTCACAGATACGCAGTATTTT.